One sample yielded the 18 T cell receptor beta chains listed below, sequenced in a study of response to subunit inactivated influenza vaccine. TCRdb redid the calling of the RT-PCR reads with MiXCR, one entry per CDR3 protein. The profile shows more than 450,000 distinct CDR3 sequences, roughly 10% of them singletons. Source: PBMCs from blood, taken on the day of vaccination. All receptors come from a man aged 45 to 65 who received an inactivated influenza vaccine.

This rearrangement joins TRBV7-3 to TRBJ2-1; D gene ambiguous. CDR1 is SGHTA and CDR2 is FQGTGA in the germline V gene. There are 16 residues in the CDR3. Trimming shortened V by 2 bases and J by 0 bases, and 11 bases separated the two germline ends. DNA for the CDR3: TGTGCCAGCAGCTTAGGCCCATTCAGCTCCTACAATGAGCAGTTCTTC. This encodes CASSLGPFSSYNEQFF.

This clonotype was observed a handful of times. The chain combines TRBV20-1 with TRBJ2-1; weak D call: TRBD2 (7 bases). The V gene lost 6 bases and the J gene lost 6 bases, with 15 bases spanning the gap. Looked up from germline, CDR1 is DFQATT and CDR2 is SNEGSKA (reference sequence). The CDR3 sequence is 13 residues long. The DNA of the CDR3 is TGCAGTGCCCATGGCGGGGGCCGCAATGAGCAGTTCTTC. It is translated as CSAHGGGRNEQFF.

The chain carries TRBV6-1 and TRBJ2-7, with 7 nucleotides matching TRBD1. Unmatched junction bases numbered 20, after V lost 6 bases and J lost 0 bases. The germline V gene has CDR1 MNHNS and CDR2 SASEGT. The CDR3 totals 19 residues. The CDR3 loop is CASSPRTSRGSGASYEQYF. DNA of the CDR3: TGTGCCAGCAGCCCCAGAACGTCCAGGGGGAGTGGGGCCTCCTACGAGCAGTACTTC.

The gene calls are TRBV20-1 and TRBJ2-1, with D maybe TRBD1 (7 bases). From germline, CDR1 is DFQATT and CDR2 SNEGSKA (reference sequence). Trimming shortened V by 7 bases and J by 8 bases, and 15 bases separated the two germline ends. The CDR3 extends over 12 amino acids. This chain's CDR3 is CSVAAGGYEQFF. Written as DNA, the CDR3 is TGCAGTGTGGCGGCAGGGGGGTATGAGCAGTTCTTC.

This clonotype has a count of ten or more. The chain is built from TRBV6-2 or TRBV6-3 and TRBJ2-5, with TRBD1 as a possible D gene (7 bases). The length of the CDR3 is 13 residues. The germline gives CDR1 MNHEY, CDR2 SVGEGT. Trimming took off 6 bases at V and 5 bases at J, with 13 bases between the two ends. The CDR3 DNA reads TGTGCCAGCAGCAGACAGGGAGGCGAGACCCAGTACTTC. This sequence encodes CASSRQGGETQYF.

This clonotype was counted ten times or more. This chain's CDR3 is CAFGRANYGYTF. CDR3 DNA: TGTGCCTTCGGTCGGGCCAACTATGGCTACACCTTC. The V gene is TRBV30, the J gene TRBJ1-2; D gene ambiguous. The V end was cut by 7 bases, the J end by 2 bases, with 11 bases between. CDR3 length: 12 residues. The germline gives CDR1 GTSNPN, CDR2 SVGIG (reference sequence). Looking up the rest from reference TRBV30 and TRBJ1-2 gives the full variable domain: SQTIHQWPATLVQPVGSPLSLECTVEGTSNPNLYWYRQAAGRGLQLLFYSVGIGQISSEVPQNLSASRPQDRQFILSSKKLLLSDSGFYLCAFGRANYGYTFGSGTRLTVV.

This clonotype occurred a few times. The rearrangement joins TRBV4-1 to TRBJ2-3, with D uncertain. The length of the CDR3 is 16 residues. Trimming took 1 base from V and 3 from J, leaving 14 bases between them. The V gene's germline CDR1 is MGHRA and CDR2 YSYEKL. For the CDR3, the DNA is TGCGCCAGCAGCCAAGTGAGGCGCTTGAATACAGATACGCAGTATTTT. Translating it yields CASSQVRRLNTDTQYF.

This clonotype was observed many times. A much larger clonotype is one base distant, so this may be a read error. The rearrangement uses TRBV12-3 or TRBV12-4 and TRBJ2-2; D is uncertain. This CDR3 is built from 14 residues. V was shortened by 3 bases and J by 1 base, with 6 bases between the two germline ends. CDR3 bases: TGTGCCAGCAGTTTCGGGCAGAACACCGGGGAGCTGTTTTTT. The encoded protein is CASSFGQNTGELFF.

This clonotype was recorded a few times. The chain uses TRBV7-9 and TRBJ1-2; TRBD1 aligns across 7 bases. The V and J ends lost 1 base and 6 bases, in that order; junction bases with no gene match: 8. Germline values: CDR1 SEHNR, CDR2 FQNEAQ (reference sequence). The CDR3 covers 15 residues. Here the CDR3 DNA reads TGTGCCAGCAGCTTAGTATGGCAGGGGGAAGATGGCTACACCTTC. The encoded protein is CASSLVWQGEDGYTF.

This clonotype came up a few times. The J gene is TRBJ1-5, the V gene TRBV12-3 or TRBV12-4; a weak D match, TRBD1 (6 bases). This CDR3 spans 12 amino acids. V lost 1 base and J lost 9, with 7 bases in between. The CDR3 sequence: CASSLDRAPQHF. In DNA form, the CDR3 reads TGTGCCAGCAGTTTAGACAGGGCGCCCCAGCATTTT.

This chain links TRBV6-2 or TRBV6-3 with TRBJ2-3, with D possibly being TRBD1 (5 bases). CDR3 size: 14 residues. Germline assignment: CDR1 MNHEY and CDR2 SVGEGT. Trimming stripped 2 bases from V and 2 bases from J, with 8 bases between. CDR3 amino acids: CASSYGHLTDTQYF. The CDR3 DNA reads as TGTGCCAGCAGTTACGGACATCTCACAGATACGCAGTATTTT.

The V and J genes are TRBV24-1 and TRBJ2-7; 7 bases are shared with TRBD1. Germline trimming cut 4 bases from V and 2 bases from J; bases unmatched to any gene: 4. Germline V gene data show CDR1 as KGHDR and CDR2 as SFDVKD. The CDR3 loop spans 14 amino acids. The CDR3 sequence is CATSDRTGPYEQYF. CDR3 bases: TGTGCCACCAGTGACAGGACAGGCCCCTACGAGCAGTACTTC.

This clonotype has only a few counts. The chain combines TRBV5-1 with TRBJ1-1; no clear D. V lost 3 bases to trimming and J lost 0 bases, with 6 bases between them. There are 13 residues in the CDR3. Per the germline V gene, CDR1 is SGHRS and CDR2 is YFSETQ. The CDR3, as DNA: TGCGCCAGCAGCTACATGGTGAACACTGAAGCTTTCTTT. This sequence encodes CASSYMVNTEAFF.

In this sample, this clonotype turned up a few times. V and J are TRBV4-3 and TRBJ2-3, with 7 bases fitting TRBD2. The length of the CDR3 is 15 residues. The trim removed 1 base at V and 0 bases at J, leaving 1 base unmatched. Germline V gives CDR1 LGHNA, CDR2 YSLEER. The CDR3 loop is CASSQATSSTDTQYF. In nucleotides, the CDR3 is TGCGCCAGCAGCCAAGCGACTAGCAGCACAGATACGCAGTATTTT.

This clonotype was observed a few times. This chain links TRBV20-1 with TRBJ1-5; weak D call: TRBD1 (5 bases). The germline gives CDR1 DFQATT, CDR2 SNEGSKA (reference sequence). V was shortened by 2 bases and J by 6 bases, with 20 bases between the two germline ends. CDR3 length equals 16 residues. In DNA form, the CDR3 reads TGCAGTGCTAGACTGGGCCCGGGGACCGGCGGTCAGCCCCAGCATTTT. Translating it yields CSARLGPGTGGQPQHF.

CDR3 DNA: TGTGCCACCAGCCCAGGTCCCGGCGGACAGGGTCAACAGCCCCAGCATTTT. Encoded protein: CATSPGPGGQGQQPQHF. V gene TRBV15 combines with J gene TRBJ1-5; 8 bases are a match to TRBD1. V was clipped by 5 bases and J by 7 bases; unmatched bases: 16. The CDR3 sequence is 17 residues long. Germline CDR1 and CDR2: LNHNV and YYDKDF (reference sequence).

This clonotype has more than one count but fewer than ten. The rearrangement joins TRBV20-1 to TRBJ2-7; TRBD2 is a possible D gene (5 bases). There are 12 residues in the CDR3. The V gene's germline CDR1 is DFQATT and CDR2 SNEGSKA (reference sequence). Trimming shortened V by 4 bases and J by 6 bases, and 13 bases separated the two germline ends. The CDR3 loop is CSANDYLIEQYF. The CDR3 DNA reads as TGCAGTGCTAACGACTACCTCATCGAGCAGTACTTC.

The DNA of the CDR3 is TGTGCCAGCAGTTTCCGGGACAGGGTCTCACCCCTCCACTTT. Translated: CASSFRDRVSPLHF. The genes are TRBV27 and TRBJ1-6; 9 bases are a match to TRBD1. Germline V lookup: CDR1 MNHEY, CDR2 SMNVEV (reference sequence). There are 14 residues in the CDR3. V lost 3 bases, J lost 10 bases, and 4 bases stayed unmatched.